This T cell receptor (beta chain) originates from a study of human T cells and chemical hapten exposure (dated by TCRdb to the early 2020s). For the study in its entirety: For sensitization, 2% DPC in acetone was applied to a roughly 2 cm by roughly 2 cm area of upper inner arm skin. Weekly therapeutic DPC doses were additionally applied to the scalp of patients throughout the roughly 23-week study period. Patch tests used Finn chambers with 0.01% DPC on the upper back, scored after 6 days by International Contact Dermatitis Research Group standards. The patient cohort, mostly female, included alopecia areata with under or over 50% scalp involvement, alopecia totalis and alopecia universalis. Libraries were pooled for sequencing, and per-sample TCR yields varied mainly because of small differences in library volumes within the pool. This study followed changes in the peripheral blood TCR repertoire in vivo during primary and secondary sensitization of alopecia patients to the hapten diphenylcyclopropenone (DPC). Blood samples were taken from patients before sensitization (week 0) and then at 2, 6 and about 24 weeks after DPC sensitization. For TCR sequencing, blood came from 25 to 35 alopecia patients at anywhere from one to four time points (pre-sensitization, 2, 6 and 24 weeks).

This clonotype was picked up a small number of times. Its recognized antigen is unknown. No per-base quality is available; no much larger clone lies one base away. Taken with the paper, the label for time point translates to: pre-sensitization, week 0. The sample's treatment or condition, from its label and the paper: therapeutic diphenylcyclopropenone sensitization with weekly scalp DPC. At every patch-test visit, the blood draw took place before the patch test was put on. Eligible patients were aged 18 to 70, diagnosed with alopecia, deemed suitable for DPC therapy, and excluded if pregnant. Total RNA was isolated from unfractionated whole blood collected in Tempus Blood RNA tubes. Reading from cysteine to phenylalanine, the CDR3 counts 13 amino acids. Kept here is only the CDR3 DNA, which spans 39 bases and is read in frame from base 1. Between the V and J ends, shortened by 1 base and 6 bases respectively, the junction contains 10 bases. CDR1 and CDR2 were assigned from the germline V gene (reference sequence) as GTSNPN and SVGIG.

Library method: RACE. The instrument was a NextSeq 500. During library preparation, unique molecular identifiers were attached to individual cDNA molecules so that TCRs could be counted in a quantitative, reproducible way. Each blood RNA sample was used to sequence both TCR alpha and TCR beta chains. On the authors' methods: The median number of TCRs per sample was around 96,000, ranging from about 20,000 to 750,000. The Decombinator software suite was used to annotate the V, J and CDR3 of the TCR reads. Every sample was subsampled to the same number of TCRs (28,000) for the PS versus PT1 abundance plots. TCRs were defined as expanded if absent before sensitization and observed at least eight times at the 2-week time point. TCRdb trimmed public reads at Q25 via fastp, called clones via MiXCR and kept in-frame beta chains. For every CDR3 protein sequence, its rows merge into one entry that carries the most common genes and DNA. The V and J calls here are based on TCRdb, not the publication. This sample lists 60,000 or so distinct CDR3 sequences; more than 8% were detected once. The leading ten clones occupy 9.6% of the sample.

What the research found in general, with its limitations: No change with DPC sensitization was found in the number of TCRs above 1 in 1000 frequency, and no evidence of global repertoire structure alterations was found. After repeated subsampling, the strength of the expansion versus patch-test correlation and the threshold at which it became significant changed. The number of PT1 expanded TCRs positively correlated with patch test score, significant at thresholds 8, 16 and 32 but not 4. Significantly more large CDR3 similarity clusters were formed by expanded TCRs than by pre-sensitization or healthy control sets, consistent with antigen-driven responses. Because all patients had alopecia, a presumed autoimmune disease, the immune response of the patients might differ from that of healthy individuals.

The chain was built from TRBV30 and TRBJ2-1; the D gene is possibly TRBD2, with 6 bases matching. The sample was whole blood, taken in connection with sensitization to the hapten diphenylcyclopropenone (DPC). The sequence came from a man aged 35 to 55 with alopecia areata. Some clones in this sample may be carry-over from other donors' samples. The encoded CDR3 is CAWSDVAANEQFF. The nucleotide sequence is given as TGTGCCTGGAGTGACGTAGCGGCCAATGAGCAGTTCTTC.